These 14 T cell receptor beta chains were sequenced from one sample in a study of vaccination effects on CD4 cells after COVID-19. These TCRs' antigens remain unknown. The culture ran for approximately 10 days before CD4+ T cells were isolated. The participants, recipients of two vaccine doses, got either BNT162b2 or mRNA-1273. Produced via immunoSEQ multiplex PCR; TCRdb's table is partial and in-frame only. Of about 73,000 clones listed, 73% were seen once; the top ten hold approximately 2%. Sequences were derived from CD4+ T cells from PBMCs cultured without peptide, sampled after COVID-19 vaccination. Receptors were obtained from a human donor who received a COVID-19 vaccine.

The rearrangement links TRBV24-1 to TRBJ1-1; weak D call: TRBD1 (6 bases). The CDR3 contains 16 residues. The V gene's germline CDR1 is KGHDR and CDR2 SFDVKD. Trimming shortened V by 0 bases and J by 4 bases, and 14 bases separated the two germline ends. The CDR3 nucleotides are TGTGCCACCAGTGATTTGGGGGGGCGCGTGAGCACTGAAGCTTTCTTT. This translates into CATSDLGGRVSTEAFF.

The gene calls are TRBV27 and TRBJ1-2; TRBD1 agrees at 7 bases. CDR1 is MNHEY and CDR2 is SMNVEV in the germline V gene (reference sequence). The V segment lost 3 bases and the J segment 0 bases; nucleotides outside the gene matches: 7. This CDR3 is built from 16 residues. CDR3 sequence (DNA): TGTGCCAGCAGTTTCAGGGGGGGGATTTCTAACTATGGCTACACCTTC. It is translated as CASSFRGGISNYGYTF.

Only a few counts were recorded for this clone. The chain uses TRBV6-6 and TRBJ2-5; TRBD1 matches 7 bases. The CDR3 is 13 amino acids. Losses at the gene ends were 6 bases for V and 4 bases for J; bases not matched to a gene: 5. Germline CDR1 MNHNY, CDR2 SVGAGI (reference sequence). This CDR3 reads CASRPDRAETQYF. The CDR3 coding sequence is TGTGCCAGCAGACCCGACAGGGCAGAGACCCAGTACTTC.

This clone came up a few times. The chain employs TRBV3-1 (or the pseudogene TRBV3-2) and TRBJ1-1; maybe TRBD1 (6 bases). V lost 2 bases and J 5 bases, leaving 15 bases between the germline ends. The CDR3 covers 15 residues. Looked up from germline, CDR1 is LGHDT and CDR2 is YNNKEL (reference sequence). The CDR3 spells CASSQPVGGQTEAFF. The CDR3 DNA reads TGTGCCAGCAGCCAACCGGTTGGGGGCCAGACTGAAGCTTTCTTT.

The J gene is TRBJ1-2, the V gene TRBV7-9, with 7 bases aligning to TRBD1. Germline V lookup: CDR1 SEHNR, CDR2 FQNEAQ (reference sequence). The ends lost 7 bases at V and 4 bases at J; junction bases unmatched: 15. The CDR3 sequence is 16 residues long. The CDR3 DNA follows: TGTGCCAGCACCTCTTGGGTGGGGACAGCGTCCTATGGCTACACCTTC. The encoded protein is CASTSWVGTASYGYTF.

The chain carries TRBV30 and TRBJ2-5; 11 bases align to TRBD2. The CDR3 runs to 14 residues. From germline, CDR1 is GTSNPN and CDR2 SVGIG (reference sequence). J was trimmed by 5 bases and V by 5 bases; bases with no gene match: 7. For the CDR3, the DNA is TGTGCCTGGTCTGGACTAGCGGGCGGGGAGACCCAGTACTTC. Amino acid sequence: CAWSGLAGGETQYF.

This clone was found a few times. The V and J genes are TRBV11-2 and TRBJ2-2; D might be TRBD1 (6 bases). This CDR3 comprises 14 residues. Germline values: CDR1 SGHAT, CDR2 FQNNGV. V gave up 4 bases and J gave up 6 bases, with 12 bases separating them. For the CDR3, the DNA is TGTGCCAGCAGCTCGTACAGGGTCCCCGGGGAGCTGTTTTTT. It is translated as CASSSYRVPGELFF.

V is TRBV2 and J is TRBJ1-1, with 8 bases lining up with TRBD1. V was clipped by 6 bases and J by 2 bases; unmatched bases: 5. CDR1 is SNHLY and CDR2 is FYNNEI in the germline V gene. The CDR3 runs 14 residues. CDR3 sequence reads: CASRGTGPNTEAFF. As DNA, the CDR3 is TGTGCCAGCAGGGGGACAGGTCCAAACACTGAAGCTTTCTTT.

This clone has just a few counts. The J gene is TRBJ1-5, the V gene TRBV2; weak D call: TRBD1 (5 bases). With 7 bases removed from V and 3 bases from J, the gap between germline ends came to 13 bases. Per the germline V gene, CDR1 is SNHLY and CDR2 is FYNNEI. This CDR3 is 14 amino acids long. CDR3 sequence: CASTGPFANQPQHF. CDR3 DNA sequence: TGTGCCAGCACAGGGCCTTTCGCCAATCAGCCCCAGCATTTT. The full variable domain, rest sourced from reference TRBV2 and TRBJ1-5, is EPEVTQTPSHQVTQMGQEVILRCVPISNHLYFYWYRQILGQKVEFLVSFYNNEISEKSEIFDDQFSVERPDGSNFTLKIRSTKLEDSAMYFCASTGPFANQPQHFGDGTRLSIL.

V is TRBV24-1 and J is TRBJ1-5; D not certain. This CDR3 spans 14 amino acids. Germline CDR1 KGHDR, CDR2 SFDVKD. The V end lost 5 bases, the J end lost 4 bases, and 11 bases lay between the germline ends. The CDR3 loop reads CATSGRQRNQPQHF. In DNA form, the CDR3 reads TGTGCCACCAGTGGCAGACAACGGAATCAGCCCCAGCATTTT.

V usage is TRBV6-6 and J usage is TRBJ2-2, with no clear D. V shed 2 bases and J shed 6 bases, with 7 bases lying between them. The V gene's germline CDR1 is MNHNY and CDR2 SVGAGI (reference sequence). The length of the CDR3 is 13 residues. The CDR3 sequence is CASSYVRPGELFF. The CDR3 DNA reads as TGTGCCAGCAGTTACGTCCGTCCCGGGGAGCTGTTTTTT.

There are a few counts of this clone. The CDR3 region is CASSYGTGSGYTF. CDR3 nucleotides: TGTGCCAGCAGTTACGGGACAGGTTCTGGCTACACCTTC. V usage is TRBV6-5 and J usage is TRBJ1-2; 8 bases map to TRBD1. Germline CDR1 is MNHEY and CDR2 is SVGAGI. The CDR3 runs to 13 residues. V was pared by 2 bases and J by 7 bases, with 3 bases of the junction left unmatched.

The chain has TRBV10-1 and TRBJ2-1; 10 nucleotides agree with TRBD2. After removal of 4 bases from V and 5 bases from J, the junction contained 5 bases not matched to a gene. Germline CDR1 is WNHNN and CDR2 is SYGVQD (reference sequence). The CDR3 loop spans 15 amino acids. The CDR3: CASSARTSGNNEQFF. CDR3 nucleotides: TGCGCCAGCAGTGCCAGGACTAGCGGAAACAATGAGCAGTTCTTC.

This clone was seen a few times. Here the CDR3 reads CASSPFGGNTGELFF. DNA for the CDR3: TGTGCCAGCTCACCATTCGGGGGGAACACCGGGGAGCTGTTTTTT. This chain uses TRBV18 with TRBJ2-2; weak D call: TRBD2 (6 bases). V shed 2 bases and J shed 1 base, with 8 bases lying between them. Germline CDR1 and CDR2: KGHSH and LQKENI. The CDR3 has 15 residues.